The sequence of this T cell receptor (beta chain) was determined in a study of cytomegalovirus exposure and HLA in healthy donors (dated by TCRdb to between 2016 and 2019). Looking at the study overall: An earlier analysis of 587 of the donors reported 276 Gb of sequence data and 100 million to 140 million unique TCR beta sequences from around 200 million T cells. Along with the approximately 650-subject first cohort, a separate validation cohort of over 90 different subjects was used. HLA typing covered class I and class II loci at four-digit resolution. A later genetic analysis took genome-wide SNP genotypes for about 55% of the roughly 670 donors and used that subset as a discovery cohort. Rather than using new phenotypic data, the later analysis identified candidate immune exposures from TCR beta sequences and from how often those sequences occurred across donors. The study was designed to test whether signatures of past pathogen exposure could be identified by cataloging public T cell receptors. Donor age, sex, ethnicity and CMV serostatus were collected together with the repertoire data. Because of strong linkage in the cohort, a handful of DR-DQ haplotypes were treated as single units for association and clustering. In an earlier analysis of 550 to 700 of the donors, high-throughput TCR beta sequencing was used to judge whether each TCR beta V gene segment behaved as functional or pseudogenic. The number of donors typed differed by locus, with about 629-630 for A, B, C, DRB1 and DQB1, about 500 for DQA1, about 610 for DPA1, and approximately 470 for DPB1. Across about 380 genotyped donors of the cohort, an average of about 240,000 unique TCR beta nucleotide sequences per donor were sequenced, and roughly 17% of those sequences were non-productive. The genetic ancestry cluster associated with self-reported Caucasian donors included 81% of the approximately 430 genotyped donors. The study used immunosequencing to profile the T cell repertoires of around 600 subjects and linked those repertoires to cytomegalovirus serostatus. The study combined high-throughput TCR immunosequencing, statistical association of individual TCRs with disease status, and machine learning to predict cytomegalovirus infection status. Approximately 300 gigabases of sequencing data and around 88 million unique TCR sequences made up an early release that covered over 550 HLA-typed donors. In a later analysis, previously published TCR beta repertoires from 666 donors were re-analyzed and high-resolution HLA genotyping was added so that TCR occurrence patterns could be studied. Every discovery cohort repertoire had been produced on one sequencing platform.

Library preparation employed the immunoSEQ multiplex PCR assay. For the multiplex PCR, a mixture combining 60 forward primers for TCR Vbeta segments and 13 reverse primers for TCR Jbeta segments was used. The CDR3 region of rearranged TCR beta genes was amplified from genomic DNA with a multiplex PCR assay. The amplified TCR beta libraries were sequenced on the Illumina HiSeq System as 87-base-pair reads. In the paper's pipeline: A later analysis counted around 72 million unique TCR beta chains across the 550 to 800 repertoires, and some 11 million of these chains were shared by at least two donors. Raw reads were error-corrected and collapsed into unique sequences with a nearest-neighbor algorithm that merged closely related sequences to remove PCR and sequencing errors. To assign V, D and J gene segments, CDR3 sequences were aligned to IMGT reference sequences. For a sequence to be retained, a match of at least six nucleotides to both a V gene segment and a J gene segment was required. Rearrangements were classified as productive when the CDR3 lacked stop codons and remained in frame with V and J, and all other rearrangements were classified as non-productive. Following IMGT convention, CDR3 was defined as the stretch from the second conserved V-encoded cysteine up to the conserved J-encoded phenylalanine. The earlier analysis of about 610 of the donors excluded sequences that lacked an unambiguous match to a single V gene segment. An earlier analysis of just under 600 of the donors called V segments functional above 56.7% productive rearrangements and segregating when the between-donor standard deviation exceeded 5%. A statistical classification framework was developed to diagnose cytomegalovirus status using the catalog of TCR beta chain sequences. V and J gene assignment, in a later analysis, came from comparing TCR nucleotide sequences with IMGT/GENE-DB human TR gene sequences. In a later analysis, CDR3 sequences and most-parsimonious VDJ recombination scenarios were assigned using the TCRdist pipeline. A later analysis defined each TCR beta chain by its CDR3 amino acid sequence plus V-gene family, and excluded reads lacking a unique V-gene family. In a later analysis, 550 to 650 highly shared, low-generation-probability nucleotide sequences were removed to address suspected cross-contamination and a sequencing artifact. In a later analysis, a clonal expansion index was calculated for each public chain from normalized within-repertoire ranks of inferred template counts. In a later analysis, generation probabilities were computed using a VDJ recombination model fitted to out-of-frame rearrangements, and the results were checked against IGoR. In a later analysis, hypergeometric tests were used to score TCR-TCR, TCR-HLA and TCR-CMV co-occurrence, with a repertoire-size bias correction applied to TCR pairs. To estimate false discovery rates, a later analysis permuted the HLA or CMV assignments 20 times. In a later analysis, co-occurring TCRs were grouped using DBSCAN, and TCRdist sequence similarity was added for clustering within HLA-allele-positive subsets. Repertoires with fewer than 30,000 or more than 120,000 public chains, plus five repertoires with anomalous nucleotide sharing, were excluded from co-occurrence clustering. TCRdb took this table from immuneACCESS and kept in-frame rearrangements with V and J called. Such tables lack part of the clones; where checked against another copy, unresolved V genes explain under half of the gap, and the rest is unexplained. Clonal size and the V and J genes are those of that table, whereas D and trimming came from the DNA. The sample table records about 140,000 clones; about 76% of these occur just once. The ten largest account for 2.5% to 3.5% of the sample.

The cohort comprised around 690 healthy bone marrow donors. At the time of sampling, all cohort members were nominally healthy, though unrecorded immune exposures were likely present. The donor was CMV seronegative and was included in the group of over 300 seronegative cohort members. A peripheral blood sample was collected from each donor, and TCR beta sequencing was performed on peripheral blood mononuclear cells. Genomic DNA extraction from the blood cell samples was performed with the Qiagen DNeasy Blood Extraction Kit. Per the germline V gene, SGHTA is the CDR1 and FQGTGA is the CDR2. At the junction V is shortened by 8 bases and J by 6 bases; bases outside the gene matches: 8. Counted from cysteine to phenylalanine, this CDR3 has 13 amino acids. The retained sequence is limited to the CDR3, 39 bases, with the frame set at the first base. Turning to this clone: Its recognized antigen is unknown. No much larger clonotype is one base removed from it; base qualities were not supplied.

Overall results and qualifications from the work: According to a later analysis, parvovirus B19, influenza, CMV and Epstein-Barr virus appeared linked to several top co-occurrence clusters. It was suggested by the authors that the approach could potentially be generalized to other disease states and immunological phenotypes. In a later analysis, TCR association rates were found to vary across HLA loci, with the most associated TCRs seen for DRB1 alleles and the fewest for HLA-C alleles. For the cohort, immune exposure information was limited to CMV serostatus. In both the original and validation cohorts, the classifier was reported to diagnose cytomegalovirus status with high specificity and sensitivity. Specific HLA alleles were associated with some 15,000 TCR beta sequences at a false discovery rate of 0.05 in a later analysis. A further reported finding was that TCR beta sequences accurately predicted the HLA-A and HLA-B alleles for most subjects in the first cohort. Linkage disequilibrium might explain the correlated functional status among segregating V segments, but an unknown experimental factor could not be ruled out. An association between a missense DCLRE1C variant and V-gene and J-gene trimming of TCR beta chains was found in a later genetic analysis and replicated in an independent cohort. The 87-base-pair reads could not distinguish some IMGT-functional V segments, including TRBV6-2 and TRBV6-3, so those segments were excluded. The earlier analysis of about 600 of the donors excluded roughly 17 rarely observed V segments, including chromosome 9 orphons, because counts were too low. In a later genetic analysis, fewer N-insertions in productive TCRs were reported among donors in an Asian-associated ancestry cluster than the approximately 670-donor mean. In an earlier analysis of about 550 of the donors, most TCR beta V segments were observed in productive rearrangements about 87% or about 30% of the time, broadly matching IMGT annotations. The cohort was sequenced for TCR beta chains only, and without alpha or paired-chain data the features that could be detected were limited. When HLA alleles, especially DR and DQ, strongly co-occurred, attributing TCR associations to individual alleles was difficult. The sequencing pipeline was judged likely to have produced a cluster of highly shared sequence variants as a technical artifact. A later analysis found that HLA-associated TCR beta chains were more clonally expanded and had lower generation probabilities than equally common non-associated chains. In the study, about 150 TCR beta chains were listed as associated with cytomegalovirus. Three of the identified cytomegalovirus-associated TCR beta chains were confirmed in vitro to be specific for cytomegalovirus antigens. Most TCR sequences were observed very rarely across donors, whereas some public TCRs were present in many individuals. A later analysis found that most CMV-associated TCR beta chains appeared HLA-restricted, with HLA associations seemingly driven largely by CMV exposure. Roughly uniform sequencing depth across donors was assumed in presence/absence analyses, although this assumption may not hold. Because HLA typing was missing for some donors at each locus, association tests included only the typed subset.

The source of this sequence is a female donor in good health and CMV-seronegative. The chain links TRBV7-3 with TRBJ2-7; 9 bases in the middle match TRBD1. Sequencing was carried out using PBMCs. The CDR3 sequence is CASARTGASEQYF. DNA sequence: TGTGCCAGCGCGCGGACAGGGGCGTCCGAGCAGTACTTC.